This T cell receptor beta chain is drawn from a study of blood T cell repertoires in COVID-19. Study background: Samples came from the United States, Italy and Spain, spanning acute and convalescent COVID-19. PBMCs, B-cell-depleted T cells, or T cells were the source of the cDNA or gDNA that made up the material.

In the original workflow: Reference gene primers were amplified, and this amplification served to estimate nucleated cell counts. Here immunoSEQ multiplex PCR was the method, and the copy in TCRdb shows in-frame clones only, minus some. Clone size and V and J calls were adopted from that table, with D and trimming inferred from the DNA. The sample contains 200,000 to 300,000 clones, 80% to 85% of which appear only once. The CDR3 extends over 16 amino acids. Germline V gene sequence: CDR1 KGHSH, CDR2 LQKENI. V was clipped by 0 bases and J by 1 base, with 12 bases between them. The source of this sequence is a man between 60 and 75 years old with acute or convalescent COVID-19. The chain is built from TRBV18 and TRBJ1-1; D gene unclear. Sample: peripheral blood. CDR3 sequence reads: CASSPPGNRRNTEAFF. DNA for the CDR3: TGTGCCAGCTCACCACCCGGGAACCGACGGAACACTGAAGCTTTCTTT.